This T cell receptor (beta chain) came from a study of shared T cell receptors in the human thymus. Measured with immunoSEQ multiplex PCR; TCRdb has only the in-frame clones, and not every one. The data hold roughly 660,000 clones, with 88% observed a single time. Trimming pared 1 base from V and 5 bases from J, leaving 7 bases between. This CDR3 is 13 amino acids long. Per the germline V gene, CDR1 is SGHTA and CDR2 is FQGNSA. The data were also submitted as part of a second study, on human thymus T cells.

V is TRBV7-2 and J is TRBJ2-3, with a tentative D call TRBD1 (6 bases). The sample comprised thymocytes. The origin of this receptor is a boy younger than two with a congenital heart defect. The DNA of the CDR3 is TGTGCCAGCAGCTTAGTAGGGGGAGATACGCAGTATTTT. Encoded protein: CASSLVGGDTQYF.